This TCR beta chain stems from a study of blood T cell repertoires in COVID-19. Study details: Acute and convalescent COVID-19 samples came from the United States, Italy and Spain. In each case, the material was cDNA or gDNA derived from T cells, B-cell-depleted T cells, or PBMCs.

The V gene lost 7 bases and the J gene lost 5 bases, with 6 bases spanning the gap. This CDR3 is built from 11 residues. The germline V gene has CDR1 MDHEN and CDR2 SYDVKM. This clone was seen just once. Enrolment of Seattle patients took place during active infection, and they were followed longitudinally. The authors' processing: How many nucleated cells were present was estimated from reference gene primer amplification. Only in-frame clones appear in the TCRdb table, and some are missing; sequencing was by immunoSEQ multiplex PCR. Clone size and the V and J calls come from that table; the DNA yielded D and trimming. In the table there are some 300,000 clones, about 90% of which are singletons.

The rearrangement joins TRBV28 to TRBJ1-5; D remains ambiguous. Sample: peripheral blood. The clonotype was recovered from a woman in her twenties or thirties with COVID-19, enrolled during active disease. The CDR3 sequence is CASTTHQPQHF. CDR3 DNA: TGTGCCAGCACTACTCATCAGCCCCAGCATTTT.